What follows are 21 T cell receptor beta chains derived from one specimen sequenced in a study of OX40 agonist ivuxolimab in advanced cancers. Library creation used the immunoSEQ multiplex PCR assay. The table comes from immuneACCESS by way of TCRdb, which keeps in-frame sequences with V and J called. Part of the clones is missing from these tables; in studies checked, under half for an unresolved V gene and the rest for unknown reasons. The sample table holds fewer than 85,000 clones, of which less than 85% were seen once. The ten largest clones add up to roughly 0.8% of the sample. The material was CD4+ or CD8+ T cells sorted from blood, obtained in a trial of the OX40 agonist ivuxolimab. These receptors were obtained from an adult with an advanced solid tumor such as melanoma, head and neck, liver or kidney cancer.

This CDR3 reads CAWSVRLAGSLSYNEQFF. Written as DNA, the CDR3 is TGTGCCTGGAGTGTACGGCTAGCGGGGTCGCTCTCCTACAATGAGCAGTTCTTC. The chain links TRBV30 to TRBJ2-1; 9 nucleotides line up with TRBD2. J lost 0 bases, V lost 0 bases, and 9 bases had no gene match. Germline lookup yields CDR1 GTSNPN and CDR2 SVGIG (reference sequence). The CDR3 consists of 18 residues.

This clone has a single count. The CDR3 region is CASRGWAYRGSYEQYF. CDR3 nucleotides: TGTGCCAGCAGGGGTTGGGCTTACAGGGGTTCCTACGAGCAGTACTTC. The J gene is TRBJ2-7, the V gene TRBV2; 7 positions agree with TRBD1. Per the germline V gene, CDR1 is SNHLY and CDR2 is FYNNEI. Losses at the gene ends were 6 bases for V and 1 base for J; bases not matched to a gene: 12. The length of the CDR3 is 16 residues.

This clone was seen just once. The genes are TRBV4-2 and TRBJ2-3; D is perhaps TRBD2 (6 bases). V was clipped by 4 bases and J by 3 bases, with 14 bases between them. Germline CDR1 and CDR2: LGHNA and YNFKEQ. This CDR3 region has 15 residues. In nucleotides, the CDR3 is TGTGCCAGCAGCCTCACCCTGGCGGGGACAGATACGCAGTATTTT. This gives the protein CASSLTLAGTDTQYF.

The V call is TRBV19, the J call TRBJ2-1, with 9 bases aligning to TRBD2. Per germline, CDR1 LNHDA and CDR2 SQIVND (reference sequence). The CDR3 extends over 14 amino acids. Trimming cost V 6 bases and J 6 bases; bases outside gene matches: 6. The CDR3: CASSSGLALNEQFF. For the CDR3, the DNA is TGTGCCAGTAGCTCGGGACTAGCCCTCAATGAGCAGTTCTTC. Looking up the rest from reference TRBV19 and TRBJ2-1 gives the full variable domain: DGGITQSPKYLFRKEGQNVTLSCEQNLNHDAMYWYRQDPGQGLRLIYYSQIVNDFQKGDIAEGYSVSREKKESFPLTVTSAQKNPTAFYLCASSSGLALNEQFFGPGTRLTVL.

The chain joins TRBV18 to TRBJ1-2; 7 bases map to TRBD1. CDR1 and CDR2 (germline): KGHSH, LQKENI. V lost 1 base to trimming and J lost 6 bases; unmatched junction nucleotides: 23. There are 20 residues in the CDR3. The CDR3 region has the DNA TGTGCCAGCTCACCACGTCCCTTCCCCCCAGACAGGGAGCAAGGGCATGGCTACACCTTC. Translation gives CASSPRPFPPDREQGHGYTF.

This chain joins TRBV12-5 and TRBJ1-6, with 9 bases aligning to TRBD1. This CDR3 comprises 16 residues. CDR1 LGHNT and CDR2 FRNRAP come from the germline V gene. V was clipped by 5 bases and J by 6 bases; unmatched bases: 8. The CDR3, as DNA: TGTGCTAGTGGTGGGTGGGGACAGGGCCTTAATTCACCCCTCCACTTT. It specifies CASGGWGQGLNSPLHF.

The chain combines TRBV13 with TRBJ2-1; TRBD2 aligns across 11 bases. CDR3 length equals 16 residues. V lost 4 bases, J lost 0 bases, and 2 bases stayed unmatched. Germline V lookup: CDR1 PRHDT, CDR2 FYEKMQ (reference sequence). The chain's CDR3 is CASSWGLADSYNEQFF. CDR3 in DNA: TGTGCCAGCAGCTGGGGACTAGCGGACTCCTACAATGAGCAGTTCTTC.

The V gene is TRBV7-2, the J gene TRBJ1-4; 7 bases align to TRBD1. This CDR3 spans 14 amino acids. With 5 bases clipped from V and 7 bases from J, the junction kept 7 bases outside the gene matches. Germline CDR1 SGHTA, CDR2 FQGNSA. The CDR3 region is CASSPRTGSEKLFF. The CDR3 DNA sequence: TGTGCCAGCAGCCCCCGGACAGGTTCTGAAAAACTGTTTTTT.

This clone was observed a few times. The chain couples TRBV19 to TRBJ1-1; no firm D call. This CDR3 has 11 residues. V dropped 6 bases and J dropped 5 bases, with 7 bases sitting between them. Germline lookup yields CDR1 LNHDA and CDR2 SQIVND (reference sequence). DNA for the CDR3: TGTGCCAGTAGGCAGTTTACTGAAGCTTTCTTT. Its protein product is CASRQFTEAFF.

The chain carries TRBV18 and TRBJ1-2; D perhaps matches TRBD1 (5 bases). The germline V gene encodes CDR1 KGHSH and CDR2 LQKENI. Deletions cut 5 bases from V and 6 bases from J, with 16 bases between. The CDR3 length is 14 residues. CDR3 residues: CASSLGQSDHGYTF. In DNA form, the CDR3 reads TGTGCCAGCTCATTAGGACAAAGCGACCATGGCTACACCTTC.

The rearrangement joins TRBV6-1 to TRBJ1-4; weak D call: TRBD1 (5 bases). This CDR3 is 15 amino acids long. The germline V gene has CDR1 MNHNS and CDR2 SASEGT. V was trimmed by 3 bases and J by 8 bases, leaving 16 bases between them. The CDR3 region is CASSEMTETVEKLFF. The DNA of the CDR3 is TGTGCCAGCAGTGAGATGACGGAGACAGTGGAAAAACTGTTTTTT.

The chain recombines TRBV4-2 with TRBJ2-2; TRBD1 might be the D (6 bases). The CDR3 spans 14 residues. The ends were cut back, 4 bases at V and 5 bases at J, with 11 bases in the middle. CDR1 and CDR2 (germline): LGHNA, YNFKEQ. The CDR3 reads CASSPSRGTGELFF. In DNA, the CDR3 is TGTGCCAGCAGCCCCTCCAGGGGAACCGGGGAGCTGTTTTTT.

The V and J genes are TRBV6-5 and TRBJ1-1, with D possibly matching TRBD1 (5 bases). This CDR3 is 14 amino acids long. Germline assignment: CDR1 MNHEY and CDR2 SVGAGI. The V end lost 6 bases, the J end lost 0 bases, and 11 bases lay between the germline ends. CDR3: CASRGRDVNTEAFF. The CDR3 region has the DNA TGTGCCAGCAGGGGGCGAGATGTGAACACTGAAGCTTTCTTT.

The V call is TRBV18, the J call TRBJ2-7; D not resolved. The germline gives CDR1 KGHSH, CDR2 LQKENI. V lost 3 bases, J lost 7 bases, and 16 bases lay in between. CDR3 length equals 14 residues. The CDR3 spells CASSPPDPAGEQYF. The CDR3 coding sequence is TGTGCCAGCTCACCTCCCGACCCGGCTGGAGAGCAGTACTTC.

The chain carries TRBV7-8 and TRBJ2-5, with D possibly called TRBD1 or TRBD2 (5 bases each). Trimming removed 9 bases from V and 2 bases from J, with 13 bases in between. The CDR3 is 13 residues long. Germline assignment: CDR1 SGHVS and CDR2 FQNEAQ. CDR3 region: CASMGRGQETQYF. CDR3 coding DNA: TGTGCCAGTATGGGACGAGGACAAGAGACCCAGTACTTC.

This chain's CDR3 is CAGKPGLAGSSGANVLTF. The CDR3 bases are TGTGCCGGCAAACCGGGACTAGCGGGGAGCTCTGGGGCCAACGTCCTGACTTTC. V gene TRBV2 combines with J gene TRBJ2-6; TRBD2 matches 13 bases. V shed 11 bases, J shed 0 bases, and the junction held 10 bases outside the gene matches. This CDR3 is built from 18 residues. CDR1 is SNHLY and CDR2 is FYNNEI in the germline V gene.

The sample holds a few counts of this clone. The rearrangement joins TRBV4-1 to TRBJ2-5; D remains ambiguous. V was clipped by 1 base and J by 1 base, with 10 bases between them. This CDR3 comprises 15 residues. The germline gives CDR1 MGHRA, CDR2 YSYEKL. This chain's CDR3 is CASSQGHYGQETQYF. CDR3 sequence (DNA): TGCGCCAGCAGCCAAGGGCACTACGGCCAAGAGACCCAGTACTTC.

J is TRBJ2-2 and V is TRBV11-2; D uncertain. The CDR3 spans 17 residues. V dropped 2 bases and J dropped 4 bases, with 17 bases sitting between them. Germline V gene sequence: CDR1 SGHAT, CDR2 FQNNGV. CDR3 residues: CASSLLTQSTTTGELFF. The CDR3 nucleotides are TGTGCCAGCAGCTTATTAACCCAGAGTACTACCACCGGGGAGCTGTTTTTT.

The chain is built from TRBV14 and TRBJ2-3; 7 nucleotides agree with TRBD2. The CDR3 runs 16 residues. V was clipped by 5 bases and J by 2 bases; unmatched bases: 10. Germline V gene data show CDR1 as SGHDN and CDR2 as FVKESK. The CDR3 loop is CASSKTGLHLTDTQYF. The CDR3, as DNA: TGTGCCAGCAGCAAAACGGGACTACACCTCACAGATACGCAGTATTTT.

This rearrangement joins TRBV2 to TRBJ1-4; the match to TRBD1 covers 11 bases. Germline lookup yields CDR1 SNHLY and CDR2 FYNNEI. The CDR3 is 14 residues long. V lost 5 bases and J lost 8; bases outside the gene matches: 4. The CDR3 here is CASSLDRGREKLFF. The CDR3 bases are TGTGCCAGCAGTTTGGACAGGGGGCGGGAAAAACTGTTTTTT.

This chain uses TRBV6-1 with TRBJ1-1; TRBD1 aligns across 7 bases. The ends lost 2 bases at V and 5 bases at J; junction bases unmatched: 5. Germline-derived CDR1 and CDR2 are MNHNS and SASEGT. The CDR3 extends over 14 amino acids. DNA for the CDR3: TGTGCCAGCAGTGAAAACAGGGGAAGGACTGAAGCTTTCTTT. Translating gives CASSENRGRTEAFF.